Shown below are 9 T cell receptor beta chains from a single sample sequenced in a study of regulatory T cells in long-lasting Graves disease. Researchers made TCR beta libraries by using iRepertoire HTBI primers and running Arm-PCR on CDR3 regions. TCRdb re-called the multiplex PCR reads with MiXCR, one entry per CDR3 protein. The sample consists of a few hundred thousand distinct CDR3 sequences, 20% to 30% of them appearing once. Time point indicated: persistent/refractory GD, antithyroid drugs over 5 years with positive TRAb. With RNA extracted from PBMCs as input, the TCR library was made. This specimen consisted of peripheral blood mononuclear cells (PBMCs), obtained when the disease was refractory, from a patient treated with antithyroid drugs. The origin of the receptors is a female donor with Graves disease.

The J gene is TRBJ2-7, the V gene TRBV7-9; D gene ambiguous. The V end was cut by 2 bases, the J end by 2 bases, with 22 bases between. This CDR3 spans 18 amino acids. Germline CDR1 is SEHNR and CDR2 is FQNEAQ (reference sequence). The CDR3 DNA is TGTGCCAGCAGCTTATCCGACGGGTTGGGCGGCTCTACCTACGAGCAGTACTTC. It codes for CASSLSDGLGGSTYEQYF.

This clonotype was counted between two and nine times. The chain uses TRBV7-9 and TRBJ2-7; 7 nucleotides align to TRBD2. CDR1 SEHNR and CDR2 FQNEAQ come from the germline V gene (reference sequence). V shed 4 bases, J shed 2 bases, and the junction held 11 bases outside the gene matches. CDR3 size: 16 residues. As DNA, the CDR3 is TGTGCCAGCAGCTACTGGGGGGGGGACTCCCCCTACGAGCAGTACTTC. Protein: CASSYWGGDSPYEQYF.

The chain employs TRBV20-1 and TRBJ2-7, with D unclear. CDR1 is DFQATT, CDR2 SNEGSKA, per germline (reference sequence). V gave up 7 bases and J gave up 3 bases, with 4 bases separating them. This CDR3 has 9 residues. The chain's CDR3 is CSGVYEQYF. In DNA, the CDR3 is TGCAGTGGGGTCTACGAGCAGTACTTC.

This clonotype occurred a few times. The chain carries TRBV20-1 and TRBJ1-2, with 7 bases aligning to TRBD1. The trim removed 3 bases at V and 1 base at J, leaving 2 bases unmatched. CDR1 and CDR2 from the germline V gene are DFQATT and SNEGSKA (reference sequence). There are 13 residues in the CDR3. The CDR3 protein is CSARGQLNYGYTF. In nucleotides, the CDR3 is TGCAGTGCTAGGGGACAGCTTAACTATGGCTACACCTTC.

This clonotype was detected only a few times. V gene TRBV5-1 combines with J gene TRBJ1-1, with D perhaps matching TRBD1 (6 bases). The CDR3 extends over 13 amino acids. V was shortened by 3 bases and J by 3 bases, with 9 bases between the two germline ends. Germline loops: CDR1 SGHRS, CDR2 YFSETQ. In DNA form, the CDR3 reads TGCGCCAGCAGCTGGGACATAGACACTGAAGCTTTCTTT. Translating gives CASSWDIDTEAFF.

The V gene is TRBV14, the J gene TRBJ1-1; D not certain. V was cut by 0 bases and J by 5 bases, with 10 bases left in between. CDR3 length: 14 amino acids. The germline V gene encodes CDR1 SGHDN and CDR2 FVKESK. Written as DNA, the CDR3 is TGTGCCAGCAGCCAAGAGGAAGGGAGGACTGAAGCTTTCTTT. This encodes CASSQEEGRTEAFF. Supplemented by reference TRBV14 and TRBJ1-1, the full variable domain reads EAGVTQFPSHSVIEKGQTVTLRCDPISGHDNLYWYRRVMGKEIKFLLHFVKESKQDESGMPNNRFLAERTGGTYSTLKVQPAELEDSGVYFCASSQEEGRTEAFFGQGTRLTVV.

This rearrangement joins TRBV18 to TRBJ1-2; no reliable D call. Trimming pared 5 bases from V and 8 bases from J, leaving 18 bases between. This CDR3 spans 14 amino acids. Germline lookup yields CDR1 KGHSH and CDR2 LQKENI. CDR3 nucleotides: TGTGCCAGCTCATTACCGGCCTCTAAGGGAGGCTACACCTTC. This codes for CASSLPASKGGYTF.

This clonotype has just a few counts. The CDR3 DNA reads as TGTGCCAGCAGTTTAGCTTGGTGGGAGCAGTACTTC. Residues: CASSLAWWEQYF. This chain uses TRBV12-3 or TRBV12-4 with TRBJ2-7, with D unresolved. Trimming took 0 bases from V and 7 from J, leaving 7 bases between them. The CDR3 has 12 amino acids.

This clonotype was seen only a few times. The V and J genes are TRBV2 and TRBJ1-5, with D unclear. Trimming cost V 3 bases and J 2 bases, with 8 bases left between them. The CDR3 is made up of 14 amino acids. The V gene's germline CDR1 is SNHLY and CDR2 FYNNEI. The chain's CDR3 is CASSEWQRNQPQHF. The CDR3, as DNA: TGTGCCAGCAGTGAGTGGCAGCGCAATCAGCCCCAGCATTTT.